The rows below give T cell receptor beta chains drawn from one sample of a study of T cells in localized non-small cell lung cancer. The data were produced by immunoSEQ multiplex PCR, yet TCRdb's version contains in-frame clones alone and is incomplete. The sample shows about 54,000 clones, approximately 80% of them seen only once. The sequenced sample was peripheral blood, obtained before any cancer treatment. The source of these receptors is a female donor older than 55 with stage II squamous cell lung carcinoma. Each CDR3 is given with its conserved first and last residue. The order of the fields is clone size, D gene, V gene, J gene, CDR3 DNA, CDR3 protein. A D gene is named only where the DNA matches it firmly. Part of the rows lack a size; the others show once, few, many or a class for expanded clones.

NA,NA,TRBV6-5,TRBJ1-1,TGTGCCAGCAGTTACTCTCCCACCACTGAAGCTTTCTTT,CASSYSPTTEAFF
NA,NA,TRBV5-1,TRBJ1-2,TGCGCCAGCAGGATCATCGGAAATGGCTACACCTTC,CASRIIGNGYTF
NA,TRBD2,TRBV5-1,TRBJ2-1,TGCGCCAGCAGACCCGGACTAGCGGACTACAATGAGCAGTTCTTC,CASRPGLADYNEQFF
NA,TRBD1,TRBV19,TRBJ2-3,TGTGCCAGTAGTCGCACCGGGACAGTGTCCGATACGCAGTATTTT,CASSRTGTVSDTQYF
NA,NA,TRBV5-1,TRBJ1-1,TGCGCCAGCAGCTCCCGGGGGGGCAGCACTGAAGCTTTCTTT,CASSSRGGSTEAFF
NA,NA,TRBV7-8,TRBJ1-2,TGTGCCAGCAGCTTAGACATTAACTATGGCTACACCTTC,CASSLDINYGYTF
NA,TRBD1,TRBV29-1,TRBJ2-7,TGCAGCGTTTTGGGGGACAGGGCCCCCGAGCAGTACTTC,CSVLGDRAPEQYF
NA,TRBD2,TRBV4-1,TRBJ2-3,TGCGCCAGCAGCCAAGACTTGGGACTAGCACAAGATACGCAGTATTTT,CASSQDLGLAQDTQYF
NA,NA,TRBV18,TRBJ1-1,TGTGCCAGCTCACCACTAGGCACAGGGTCTGAAGCTTTCTTT,CASSPLGTGSEAFF
once,NA,TRBV25-1,TRBJ1-1,TGTGCCAGCAGTGAACGGTACGCTGAAGCTTTCTTT,CASSERYAEAFF
few,NA,TRBV6-1,TRBJ1-3,TGTGCCAGCAGTGATAAAAGGGCTTCTGGAAACACCATATATTTT,CASSDKRASGNTIYF
NA,NA,TRBV5-8,TRBJ2-2,TGTGCCAGCAGCTTAACGACACATAACACCGGGGAGCTGTTTTTT,CASSLTTHNTGELFF
NA,NA,TRBV4-3,TRBJ1-2,TGCGCCAGCAGCCAAAACTCAGGAGCGTTCGGCTACACCTTC,CASSQNSGAFGYTF
NA,NA,TRBV12-1,TRBJ1-2,TGTGCCAGCAGTTCAGAAGTATTTGGCTACACCTTC,CASSSEVFGYTF
NA,TRBD1,TRBV7-2,TRBJ1-2,TGTGCCAGCAGCTTCAGGGGGGGAGGCTACACCTTC,CASSFRGGGYTF
once,TRBD2,TRBV6-5,TRBJ2-2,TGTGCCAGCAGTTCCTCTAGCGGGTGGACCGGGGAGCTGTTTTTT,CASSSSSGWTGELFF
once,TRBD1,TRBV7-8,TRBJ1-4,TGTGCCAGCAGCGCCGGACAGGGCAAGAATGAAAAACTGTTTTTT,CASSAGQGKNEKLFF
NA,TRBD2,TRBV6-1,TRBJ2-7,TGTGCCATCAGTGGGTTCTTAGCGGGGGCCGACTACGAGCAGTACTTC,CAISGFLAGADYEQYF
few,TRBD1,TRBV4-3,TRBJ1-3,TGCGCCAGCAGCCAAGGGGCAGGGGGGATCGCAGGAAACACCATATATTTT,CASSQGAGGIAGNTIYF
NA,NA,TRBV2,TRBJ2-3,TGTGCCAGCAGGTTCACAGATACGCAGTATTTT,CASRFTDTQYF
NA,TRBD1,TRBV12-5,TRBJ1-5,TGTGCTAGTGGTTTGGTAGTCGCAGGGGGTCAGCCCCAGCATTTT,CASGLVVAGGQPQHF
NA,TRBD1,TRBV5-1,TRBJ2-1,TGCGCCAGCAGCTTGGCACCCTCCGGGACAGCGTACAATGAGCAGTTCTTC,CASSLAPSGTAYNEQFF
NA,TRBD1,TRBV6-6,TRBJ2-7,TGTGCCAGCACCTCGCCATTGGGACAGGGTGGCAACGAGCAGTACTTC,CASTSPLGQGGNEQYF
few,NA,TRBV9,TRBJ2-7,TGTGCCAGCAGCGTAGAATGGTCTACGGGGGCGAATTTCTACGAGCAGTACTTC,CASSVEWSTGANFYEQYF
NA,TRBD1,TRBV19,TRBJ1-6,TGTGCCAGTAGTGCTGAGGACAGGGGTAGGAATTCACCCCTCCACTTT,CASSAEDRGRNSPLHF
NA,NA,TRBV7-8,TRBJ1-2,TGTGCCAGCAGCTTAGACCAAAAAAGGGCCTACACCTTC,CASSLDQKRAYTF
NA,NA,TRBV5-1,TRBJ1-1,TGCGCCAGCACGCCCTCTTCTTCGAACACTGAAGCTTTCTTT,CASTPSSSNTEAFF
NA,TRBD1,TRBV5-1,TRBJ1-6,TGCGCCAGCAGCTTTTTCGCACAAACAGGGGGCGGTAATTCACCCCTCCACTTT,CASSFFAQTGGGNSPLHF
NA,NA,TRBV7-3,TRBJ1-5,TGTGCCAGCAGCTTAGCGGCCTGGACTGCCGATCAGCCCCAGCATTTT,CASSLAAWTADQPQHF
NA,NA,TRBV7-3,TRBJ2-1,TGTGCCAGCAGCTTAGCTCCGGGCAATGAGCAGTTCTTC,CASSLAPGNEQFF
few,NA,TRBV9,TRBJ1-5,TGTGCCAGCAGCGTAGCTGACAGCCGTCAGCCCCAGCATTTT,CASSVADSRQPQHF
NA,TRBD1,TRBV6-1,TRBJ1-2,TGTGCCAGCAGTGAGGTCATGTCAGGGGGCGACTATGGCTACACCTTC,CASSEVMSGGDYGYTF
NA,NA,TRBV6-5,TRBJ1-1,TGTGCCAGCAGTTCAGCAGGGACCAACACTGAAGCTTTCTTT,CASSSAGTNTEAFF
few,NA,TRBV6-1,TRBJ1-5,TGTGCCAGCAGTGAATTCACGGGAAAGCATCAGCCCCAGCATTTT,CASSEFTGKHQPQHF
NA,NA,TRBV9,TRBJ2-1,TGTGCCAGCAGCGTAAGGGGCCGGACGGATGAGCAGTTCTTC,CASSVRGRTDEQFF
NA,TRBD2,TRBV7-3,TRBJ2-1,TGTGCCAGCAGCCCGGATGGGGGGGTGATAGGAAATGAGCAGTTCTTC,CASSPDGGVIGNEQFF
NA,TRBD1,TRBV6-5,TRBJ1-1,TGTGCCAGCAGGACACGGGACAGGAACACTGAAGCTTTCTTT,CASRTRDRNTEAFF
NA,NA,TRBV20-1,TRBJ2-1,TGCAGTGCTACTAAGAACAATGAGCAGTTCTTC,CSATKNNEQFF
NA,TRBD1,TRBV5-8,TRBJ2-7,TGTGCCAGCAGCGTCGCCGGGACAGGAAGGCCTAACGAGCAGTACTTC,CASSVAGTGRPNEQYF
NA,NA,TRBV5-1,TRBJ2-2,TGCGCCAGCAGCTTGTTAAGGGGCGGGACCGGGGAGCTGTTTTTT,CASSLLRGGTGELFF
NA,NA,TRBV5-5,TRBJ2-7,TGTGCCAGCAGCTTAGGCATTTCCGTATACGAGCAGTACTTC,CASSLGISVYEQYF
NA,NA,TRBV30,TRBJ1-2,TGTGCCTGGAGTCATCAGGGGAACTATGGCTACACCTTC,CAWSHQGNYGYTF
NA,NA,TRBV19,TRBJ2-7,TGTGCCAGTAGTATACCCCACAGGGGGAGGGACGAGCAGTACTTC,CASSIPHRGRDEQYF
NA,TRBD1,TRBV5-4,TRBJ2-2,TGTGCCAGCAGTGGGGCCGGGACAGGGGGCTCCGGGGAGCTGTTTTTT,CASSGAGTGGSGELFF
NA,NA,TRBV19,TRBJ1-1,TGTGCCAGTAGACCCCCCCTGGGGGGAGGAACTGAAGCTTTCTTT,CASRPPLGGGTEAFF
few,NA,TRBV5-4,TRBJ1-1,TGTGCCAGCAGCTTGGAGCCTAACGCTGAAGCTTTCTTT,CASSLEPNAEAFF
NA,NA,TRBV2,TRBJ2-7,TGTGCCAGCAGTGAAGGGAGGGCCTACGAGCAGTACTTC,CASSEGRAYEQYF
NA,NA,TRBV18,TRBJ2-5,TGTGCCAGCTCGGACAGTCTCCAAGAGACCCAGTACTTC,CASSDSLQETQYF
NA,NA,TRBV7-9,TRBJ2-5,TGTGCCAGCAGCGTTAGGTCGGGGGGCAGCGTGGGAGAGACCCAGTACTTC,CASSVRSGGSVGETQYF
NA,TRBD1,TRBV4-3,TRBJ2-1,TGCGCCAGCAGCCACTTCCCCGGGACAGCGTCCTACAATGAGCAGTTCTTC,CASSHFPGTASYNEQFF
NA,TRBD1,TRBV6-1,TRBJ1-4,TGTGCCAGCAGACGGACAGGGCGTGAAAAACTGTTTTTT,CASRRTGREKLFF
NA,NA,TRBV5-1,TRBJ2-5,TGCGCCAGCACCCCAGCGGGTTTCCAAGAGACCCAGTACTTC,CASTPAGFQETQYF
NA,NA,TRBV10-3,TRBJ1-3,TGTGCCATCAGTGAGTCGGCAGCCCCCACCATATATTTT,CAISESAAPTIYF
once,NA,TRBV7-9,TRBJ1-3,TGTGCCAGCAGTTATGGACCGCTCTCTGGAAACACCATATATTTT,CASSYGPLSGNTIYF